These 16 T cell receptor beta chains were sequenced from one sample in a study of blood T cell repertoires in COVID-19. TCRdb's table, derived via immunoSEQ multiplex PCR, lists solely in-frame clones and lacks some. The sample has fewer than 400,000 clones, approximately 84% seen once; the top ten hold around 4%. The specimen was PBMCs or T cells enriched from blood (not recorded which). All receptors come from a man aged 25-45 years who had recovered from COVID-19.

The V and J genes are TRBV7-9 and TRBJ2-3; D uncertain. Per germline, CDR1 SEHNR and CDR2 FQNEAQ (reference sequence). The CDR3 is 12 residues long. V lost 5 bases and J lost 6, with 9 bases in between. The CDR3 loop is CASSPQRDTQYF. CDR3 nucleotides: TGTGCCAGCAGCCCTCAGAGGGATACGCAGTATTTT. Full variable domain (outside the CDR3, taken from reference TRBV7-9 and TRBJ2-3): DTGVSQNPRHKITKRGQNVTFRCDPISEHNRLYWYRQTLGQGPEFLTYFQNEAQLEKSRLLSDRFSAERPKGSFSTLEIQRTEQGDSAMYLCASSPQRDTQYFGPGTRLTVL.

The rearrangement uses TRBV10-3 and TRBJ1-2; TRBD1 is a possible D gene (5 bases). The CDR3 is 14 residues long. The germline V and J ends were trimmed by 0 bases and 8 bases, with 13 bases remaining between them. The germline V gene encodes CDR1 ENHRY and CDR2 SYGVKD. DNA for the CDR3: TGTGCCATCAGTGAGTCGCTCGGGGGAGAAGGCTACACCTTC. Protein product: CAISESLGGEGYTF.

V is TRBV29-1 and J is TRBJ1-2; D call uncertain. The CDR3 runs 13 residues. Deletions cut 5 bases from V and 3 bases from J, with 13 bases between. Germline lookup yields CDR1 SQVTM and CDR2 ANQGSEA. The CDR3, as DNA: TGCAGCGTTTTACTCCATGTGGACTATGGCTACACCTTC. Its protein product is CSVLLHVDYGYTF.

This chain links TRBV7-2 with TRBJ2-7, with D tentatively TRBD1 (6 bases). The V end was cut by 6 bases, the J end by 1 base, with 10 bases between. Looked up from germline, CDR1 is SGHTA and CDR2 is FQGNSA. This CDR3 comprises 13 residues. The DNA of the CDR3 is TGTGCCAGCAGTCCTGACAGGTCCTACGAGCAGTACTTC. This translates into CASSPDRSYEQYF. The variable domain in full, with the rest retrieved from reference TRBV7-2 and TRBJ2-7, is GAGVSQSPSNKVTEKGKDVELRCDPISGHTALYWYRQSLGQGLEFLIYFQGNSAPDKSGLPSDRFSAERTGGSVSTLTIQRTQQEDSAVYLCASSPDRSYEQYFGPGTRLTVT.

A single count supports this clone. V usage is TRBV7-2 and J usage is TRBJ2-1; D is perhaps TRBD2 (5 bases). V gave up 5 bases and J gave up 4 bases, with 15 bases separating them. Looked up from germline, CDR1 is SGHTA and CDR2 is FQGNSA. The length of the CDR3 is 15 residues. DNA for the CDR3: TGTGCCAGCAGCCCCAAAAGGGAGCTTTACAATGAGCAGTTCTTC. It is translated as CASSPKRELYNEQFF.

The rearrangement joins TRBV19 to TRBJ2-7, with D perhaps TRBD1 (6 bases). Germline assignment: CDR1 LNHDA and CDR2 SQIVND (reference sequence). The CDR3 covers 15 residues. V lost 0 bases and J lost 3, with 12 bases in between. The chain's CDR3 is CASSIELGAVYEQYF. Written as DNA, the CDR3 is TGTGCCAGTAGTATAGAACTGGGGGCGGTCTACGAGCAGTACTTC.

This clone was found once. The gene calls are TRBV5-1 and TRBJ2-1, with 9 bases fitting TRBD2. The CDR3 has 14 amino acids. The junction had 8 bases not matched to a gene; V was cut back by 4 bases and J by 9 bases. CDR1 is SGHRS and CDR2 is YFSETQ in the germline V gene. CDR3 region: CASSLVVAGVEQFF. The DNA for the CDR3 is TGCGCCAGCAGCCTAGTGGTAGCGGGAGTTGAGCAGTTCTTC.

The CDR3 spells CASSRTGGNSYEQYF. DNA for the CDR3: TGTGCCAGCTCACGGACCGGGGGTAACAGCTACGAGCAGTACTTC. The V call is TRBV18, the J call TRBJ2-7; a weak D match, TRBD2 (6 bases). CDR1 and CDR2 from the germline V gene are KGHSH and LQKENI. The CDR3 is 15 amino acids. V was trimmed by 4 bases and J by 3 bases, leaving 16 bases between them.

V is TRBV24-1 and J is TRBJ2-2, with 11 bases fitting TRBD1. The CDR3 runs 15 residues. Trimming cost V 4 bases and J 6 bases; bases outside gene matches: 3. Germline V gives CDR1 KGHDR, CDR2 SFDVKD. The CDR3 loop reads CATSDWGQGAGELFF. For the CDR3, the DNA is TGTGCCACCAGTGACTGGGGACAGGGGGCCGGGGAGCTGTTTTTT.

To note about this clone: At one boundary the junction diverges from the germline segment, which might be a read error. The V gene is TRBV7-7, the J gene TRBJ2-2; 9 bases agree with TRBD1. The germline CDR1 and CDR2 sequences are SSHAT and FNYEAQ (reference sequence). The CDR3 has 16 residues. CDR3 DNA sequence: TGTGCTAGCAGCTTAAGCGGGACAGGGTCGGCCGGGGAGCTGTTTTTT. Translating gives CASSLSGTGSAGELFF.

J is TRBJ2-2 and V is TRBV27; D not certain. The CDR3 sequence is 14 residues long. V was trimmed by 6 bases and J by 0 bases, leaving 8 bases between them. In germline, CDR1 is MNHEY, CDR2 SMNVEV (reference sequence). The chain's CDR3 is CASSWAANTGELFF. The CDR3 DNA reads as TGTGCCAGCAGCTGGGCTGCGAACACCGGGGAGCTGTTTTTT.

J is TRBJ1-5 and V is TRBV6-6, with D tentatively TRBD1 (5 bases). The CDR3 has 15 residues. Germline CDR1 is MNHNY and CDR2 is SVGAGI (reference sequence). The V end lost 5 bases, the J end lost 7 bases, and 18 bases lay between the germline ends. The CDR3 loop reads CASSQTQGGRQPQHF. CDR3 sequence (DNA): TGTGCCAGCAGTCAGACTCAGGGAGGACGGCAGCCCCAGCATTTT.

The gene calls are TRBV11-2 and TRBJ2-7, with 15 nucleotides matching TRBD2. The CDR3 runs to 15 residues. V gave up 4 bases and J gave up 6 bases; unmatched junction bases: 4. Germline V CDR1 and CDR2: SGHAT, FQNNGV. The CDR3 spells CASSWTSGRVGEQYF. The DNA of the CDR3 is TGTGCCAGCAGCTGGACTAGCGGGAGGGTGGGCGAGCAGTACTTC.

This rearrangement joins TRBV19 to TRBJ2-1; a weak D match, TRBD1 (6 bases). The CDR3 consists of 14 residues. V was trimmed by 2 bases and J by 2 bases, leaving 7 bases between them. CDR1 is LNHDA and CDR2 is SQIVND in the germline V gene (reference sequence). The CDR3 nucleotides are TGTGCCAGTAGTATACAGGGGACCTACAATGAGCAGTTCTTC. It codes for CASSIQGTYNEQFF.

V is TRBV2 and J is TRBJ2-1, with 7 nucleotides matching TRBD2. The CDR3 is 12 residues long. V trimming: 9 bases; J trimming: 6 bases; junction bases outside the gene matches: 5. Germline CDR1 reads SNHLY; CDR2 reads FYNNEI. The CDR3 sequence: CARRGYRNEQFF. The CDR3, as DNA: TGTGCCAGGCGGGGGTACCGCAATGAGCAGTTCTTC.

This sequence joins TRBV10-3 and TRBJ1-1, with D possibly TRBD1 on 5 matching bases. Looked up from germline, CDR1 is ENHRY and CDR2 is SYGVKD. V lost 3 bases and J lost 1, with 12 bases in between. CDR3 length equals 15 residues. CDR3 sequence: CAISDGTTGNTEAFF. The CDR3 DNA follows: TGTGCCATCAGTGACGGGACTACTGGGAACACTGAAGCTTTCTTT.